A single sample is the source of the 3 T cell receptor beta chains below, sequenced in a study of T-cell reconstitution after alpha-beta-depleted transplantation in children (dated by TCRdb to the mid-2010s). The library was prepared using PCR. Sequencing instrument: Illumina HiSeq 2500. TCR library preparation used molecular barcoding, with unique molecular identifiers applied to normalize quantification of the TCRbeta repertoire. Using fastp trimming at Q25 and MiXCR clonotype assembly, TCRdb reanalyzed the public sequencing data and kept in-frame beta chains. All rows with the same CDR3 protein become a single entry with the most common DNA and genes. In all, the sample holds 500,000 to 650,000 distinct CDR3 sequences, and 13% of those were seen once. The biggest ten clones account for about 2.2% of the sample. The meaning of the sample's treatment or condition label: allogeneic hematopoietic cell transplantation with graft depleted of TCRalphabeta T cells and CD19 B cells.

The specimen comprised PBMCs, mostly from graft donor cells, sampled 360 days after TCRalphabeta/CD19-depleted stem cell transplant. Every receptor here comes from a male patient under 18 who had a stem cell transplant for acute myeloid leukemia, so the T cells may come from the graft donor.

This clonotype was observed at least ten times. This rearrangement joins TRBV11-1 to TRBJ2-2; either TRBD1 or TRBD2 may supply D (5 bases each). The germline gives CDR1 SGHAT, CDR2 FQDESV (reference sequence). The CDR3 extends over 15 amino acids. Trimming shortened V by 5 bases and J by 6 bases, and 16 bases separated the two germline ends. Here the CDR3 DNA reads TGTGCCAGCAGCCTTACCGGGACCCCAGCCGGGGAGCTGTTTTTT. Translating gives CASSLTGTPAGELFF.

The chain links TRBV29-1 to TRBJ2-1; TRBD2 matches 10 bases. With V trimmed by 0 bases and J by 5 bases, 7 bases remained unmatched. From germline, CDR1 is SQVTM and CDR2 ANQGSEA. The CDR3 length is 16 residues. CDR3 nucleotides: TGCAGCGTTGAAGATCTAGCGGGGGTGGGTGACAATGAGCAGTTCTTC. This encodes CSVEDLAGVGDNEQFF.

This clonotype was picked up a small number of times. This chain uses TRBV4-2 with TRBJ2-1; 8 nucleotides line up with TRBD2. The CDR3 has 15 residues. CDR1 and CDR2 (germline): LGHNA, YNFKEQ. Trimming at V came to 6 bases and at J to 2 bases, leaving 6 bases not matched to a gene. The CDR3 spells CASRGSGGPYNEQFF. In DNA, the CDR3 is TGTGCCAGCAGAGGGAGCGGGGGTCCCTACAATGAGCAGTTCTTC.